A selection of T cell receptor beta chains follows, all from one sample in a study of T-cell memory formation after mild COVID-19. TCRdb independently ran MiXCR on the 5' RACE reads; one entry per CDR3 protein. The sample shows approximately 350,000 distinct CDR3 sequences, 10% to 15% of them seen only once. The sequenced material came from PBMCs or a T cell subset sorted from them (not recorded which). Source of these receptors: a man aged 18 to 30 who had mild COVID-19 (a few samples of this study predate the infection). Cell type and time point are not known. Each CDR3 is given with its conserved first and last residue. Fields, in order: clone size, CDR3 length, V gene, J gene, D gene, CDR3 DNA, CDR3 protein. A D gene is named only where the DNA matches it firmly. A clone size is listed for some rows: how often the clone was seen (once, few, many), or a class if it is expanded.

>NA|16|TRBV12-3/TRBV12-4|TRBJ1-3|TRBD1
TGTGCCAGCAGTTTAGGCACAGGGGCCACTGGAAACACCATATATTTT
CASSLGTGATGNTIYF
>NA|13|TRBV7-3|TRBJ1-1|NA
TGTGCCAGCAAAGCAGGGATGAACACTGAAGCTTTCTTT
CASKAGMNTEAFF
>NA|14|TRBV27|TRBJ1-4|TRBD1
TGTGCCAGCAGTCTCGGACAGGGGGCTGAAAAACTGTTTTTT
CASSLGQGAEKLFF
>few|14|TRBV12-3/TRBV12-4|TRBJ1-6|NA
TGTGCCAGCAGGCAGGGGTCGTGGGATTCACCCCTCCACTTT
CASRQGSWDSPLHF
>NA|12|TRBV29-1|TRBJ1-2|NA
TGCAGCGTTTCAGGTCCTAACTATGGCTACACCTTC
CSVSGPNYGYTF
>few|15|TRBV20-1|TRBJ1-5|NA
TGCAGTGCTAGTCACAGGATGGTCGACGGTCAGCCCCAGCATTTT
CSASHRMVDGQPQHF
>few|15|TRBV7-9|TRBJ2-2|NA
TGTGCCAGCAGTCAACAGGGCGGGGACACCGGGGAGCTGTTTTTT
CASSQQGGDTGELFF
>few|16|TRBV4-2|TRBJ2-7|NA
TGTGCCAGCAGCCAAGGGATTACTAGTGACAGACCCGAGCAGTACTTC
CASSQGITSDRPEQYF
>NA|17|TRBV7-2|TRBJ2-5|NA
TGTGCCAGCAGCTCCGGAGGGCGAGGAGTCTCCCAGGGGACCCAGTACTTC
CASSSGGRGVSQGTQYF
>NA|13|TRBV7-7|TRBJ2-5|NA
TGTGCCAGCAGGCAGGACGCCCGGGAGACCCAGTACTTC
CASRQDARETQYF
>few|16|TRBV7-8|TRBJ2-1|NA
TGTGCCAGCAGCTTAGCGTTCGCTAGAGGGATGGATGAGCAGTTCTTC
CASSLAFARGMDEQFF
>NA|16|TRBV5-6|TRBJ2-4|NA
TGTGCCAGCAGTTTTACGGAGGGACATGTTATGGACATTCAGTACTTC
CASSFTEGHVMDIQYF
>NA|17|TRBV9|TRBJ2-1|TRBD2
TGTGCCAGCAGCGTACGGTCAGCGGGGGGGATCTACAATGAGCAGTTCTTC
CASSVRSAGGIYNEQFF
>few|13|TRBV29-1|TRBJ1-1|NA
TGCAGCGTTGATCTCCCAGGGGACACTGAAGCTTTCTTT
CSVDLPGDTEAFF
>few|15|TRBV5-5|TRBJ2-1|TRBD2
TGTGCCAGCAGCCCCCTCGGGGGGGGGTACAATGAGCAGTTCTTC
CASSPLGGGYNEQFF
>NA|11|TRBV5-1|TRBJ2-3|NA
TGCGCCAGCAGCTGGGACCGTACGCAGTATTTT
CASSWDRTQYF
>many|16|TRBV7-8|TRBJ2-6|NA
TGTGCCAGCAGCTTAGTGCCGGGGGTTGGGGCCAACGTCCTGACTTTC
CASSLVPGVGANVLTF
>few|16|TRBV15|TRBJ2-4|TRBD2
TGTGCCACCAGCAGAGGTTCGCTAGCGGGGAAAAACATTCAGTACTTC
CATSRGSLAGKNIQYF
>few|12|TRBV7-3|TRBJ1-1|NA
TGTGCCAGCACACGCACGGCAGGACGAGCTTTCTTT
CASTRTAGRAFF
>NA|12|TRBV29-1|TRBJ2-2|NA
TGCAGCGTTTTAAAGGGGGCCGGGGAGCTGTTTTTT
CSVLKGAGELFF
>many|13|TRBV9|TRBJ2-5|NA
TGTGCCAGCAGCGTATGGGGCGGGGAGACCCAGTACTTC
CASSVWGGETQYF
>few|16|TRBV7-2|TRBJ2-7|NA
TGTGCCAGCAGCTTAATTCGGTTAACGGGACTGGGCGAGCAGTACTTC
CASSLIRLTGLGEQYF
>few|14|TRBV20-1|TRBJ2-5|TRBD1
TGCAGTGCTATACAGGGGGTGGTCGGGGAGACCCAGTACTTC
CSAIQGVVGETQYF
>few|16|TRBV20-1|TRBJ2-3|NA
TGCAGTGCTAGGCGGGACTCGTCTTGGGGCACAGATACGCAGTATTTT
CSARRDSSWGTDTQYF
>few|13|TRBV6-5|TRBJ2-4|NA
TGTGCCAGCAGTTACTCCAGGGGTGGCATTCAGTACTTC
CASSYSRGGIQYF
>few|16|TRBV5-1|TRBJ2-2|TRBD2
TGCGCCACGGCTCCACTAGCGGGGGGTAACACCGGGGAGCTGTTTTTT
CATAPLAGGNTGELFF
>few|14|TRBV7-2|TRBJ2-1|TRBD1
TGTGCCAGCAGCGTCGGACAGGGGCGAGGTGAGCAGTTCTTC
CASSVGQGRGEQFF
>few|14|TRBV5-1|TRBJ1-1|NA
TGCGCCAGCAGCTTGGTGGACCGAAACACTGAAGCTTTCTTT
CASSLVDRNTEAFF
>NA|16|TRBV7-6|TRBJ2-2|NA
TGTGCCAGCAGCTTAGTTCCCGACTCCAACACCGGGGAGCTGTTTTTT
CASSLVPDSNTGELFF
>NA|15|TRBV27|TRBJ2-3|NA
TGTGCCAGCAGTTATGCCTGGACAGGCACAGATACGCAGTATTTT
CASSYAWTGTDTQYF
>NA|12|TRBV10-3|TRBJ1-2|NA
TGTGCCATCAGTGGTCATAGCTATGGCTACACCTTC
CAISGHSYGYTF
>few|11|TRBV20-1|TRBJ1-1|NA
TGCAGTGCTAGTACGGGAACTGAAGCTTTCTTT
CSASTGTEAFF
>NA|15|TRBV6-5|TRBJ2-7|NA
TGTGCCAGCATCCCCAGGGGCAGGGGCTCCTACGAGCAGTACTTC
CASIPRGRGSYEQYF
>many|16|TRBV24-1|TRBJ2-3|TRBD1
TGTGCCACCAGTGATTTGGGGACAGGAGACACAGATACGCAGTATTTT
CATSDLGTGDTDTQYF
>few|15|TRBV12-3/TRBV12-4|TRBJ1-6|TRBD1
TGTGCCAGCACCTTAGACGGGACAGGGGCTTCACCCCTCCACTTT
CASTLDGTGASPLHF
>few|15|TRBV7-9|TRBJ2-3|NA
TGTGCCAGCAGCCCCGGGGGGCTATCCACCGATACGCAGTATTTT
CASSPGGLSTDTQYF
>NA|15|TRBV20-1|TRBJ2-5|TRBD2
TGCAGTGCTGAGGACCACGGGGGGGCGGGCGAGACCCAGTACTTC
CSAEDHGGAGETQYF
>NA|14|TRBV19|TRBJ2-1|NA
TGTGCCAGTAGTACCCAACAGGGATACAATGAGCAGTTCTTC
CASSTQQGYNEQFF
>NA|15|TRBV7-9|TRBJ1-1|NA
TGTGCCAGCAGCCTCACGAGGGTTATGAACACTGAAGCTTTCTTT
CASSLTRVMNTEAFF
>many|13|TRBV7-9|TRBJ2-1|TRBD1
TGTGCCAGCAGCTTAGCCGGACAGGATGAGCAGTTCTTC
CASSLAGQDEQFF
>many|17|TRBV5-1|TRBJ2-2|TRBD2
TGCGCCAGCAGCTCTGGACTAGCGGGGATGAACACCGGGGAGCTGTTTTTT
CASSSGLAGMNTGELFF
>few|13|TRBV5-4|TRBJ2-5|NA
TGTGCGGGTGGGTATCCACGGCAAGAGACCCAGTACTTC
CAGGYPRQETQYF
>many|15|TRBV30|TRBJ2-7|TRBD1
TGTGCCTGGAAGGGGGACAGGGAGGGGGCCTACGAGCAGTACTTC
CAWKGDREGAYEQYF
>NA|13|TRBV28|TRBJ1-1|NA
TGTGCCAGCAGGCCGGGTTGGGGCCGCGGGGCTTTCTTT
CASRPGWGRGAFF
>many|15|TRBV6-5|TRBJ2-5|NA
TGTGCCAGCAGTTACCACGAACCGGGAGAAGAGACCCAGTACTTC
CASSYHEPGEETQYF
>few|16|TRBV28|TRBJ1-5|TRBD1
TGTGCCAGCAGTCCACTAGGGACAGGGGACGCGCAGCCCCAGCATTTT
CASSPLGTGDAQPQHF
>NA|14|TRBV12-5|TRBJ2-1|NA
TGTGCTAGTGGTTTGGCCATGGGGGGATATGAGCAGTTCTTC
CASGLAMGGYEQFF
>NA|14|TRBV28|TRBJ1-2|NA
TGTGCCAGCAGTTTGACTGCGTTTAACTATGGCTACACCTTC
CASSLTAFNYGYTF